This T cell receptor (beta chain) is drawn from a study of OX40 agonist ivuxolimab in advanced cancers. Study-wide context: The study reported partial responses in three patients: one hepatocellular carcinoma, two cutaneous melanoma.

Only in-frame clones appear in the TCRdb table, and some are missing; sequencing was by immunoSEQ multiplex PCR. The data show tens of thousands of clones, approximately 81% seen once. To note about this clone: Antigen specificity is unknown.

The CDR3 runs to 14 residues. Trimming took 1 base from V and 0 from J, leaving 5 bases between them. Germline lookup yields CDR1 SNHLY and CDR2 FYNNEI. Findings of the study overall: Clonal expansion was seen in CD4+ and CD8+ blood T cells by week 6 at 0.1 to 3.0 mg/kg. Averaging showed that CD8+ T cells had more expanded clones than CD4+ did.

Samples of blood were obtained at baseline, on cycle 4 day 1, and on cycle 7 day 1. The sequencing here drew on CD4+ or CD8+ T cells sorted from blood, taken in a trial of the OX40 agonist ivuxolimab. The TCR was taken from an adult with an advanced solid tumor such as melanoma, head and neck, liver or kidney cancer. This chain uses TRBV2 with TRBJ2-3; D assignment may be TRBD1 or TRBD2 (5 bases each). The CDR3 nucleotides are TGTGCCAGCAGTGAAGGGGACAGCACAGATACGCAGTATTTT. This translates into CASSEGDSTDTQYF.